The TCR beta chain under discussion was sequenced for a study of memory CD4+ T cells and cytomegalovirus serostatus. V dropped 4 bases and J dropped 7 bases, with 8 bases sitting between them. The CDR3 length is 12 residues. Germline V gives CDR1 LNHDA, CDR2 SQIVND (reference sequence). The sort gate was single viable CD3+CD4+CD8-CD45RO+ cells for memory CD4+ T cells. After thawing, CD4+ T cells were positively selected. The method was immunoSEQ multiplex PCR; TCRdb's version includes in-frame clones alone and lacks a portion of them. The profile covers about 56,000 clones, with roughly 77% appearing a single time and 2% to 3% taken by the ten largest.

This TCR was sampled from an adult in good health and CMV-seropositive. This chain joins TRBV19 and TRBJ1-5, with D unclear. Input material: memory CD4+ T cells from blood. CDR3 protein: CASSNPRQPQHF. The CDR3 DNA is TGTGCCAGTAGTAACCCCCGACAGCCCCAGCATTTT.